Reported below is one T cell receptor beta chain. Original analysis: Reference gene primer amplification yielded estimated nucleated cell counts. Only in-frame clones appear in the TCRdb table, and some are missing; sequencing was by immunoSEQ multiplex PCR. The V and J calls and the clone size are those of that table, but D and trimming were determined from the DNA. Of approximately 260,000 clones detected, about 85% appear once; the ten largest clones hold 3.6%. The CDR3 sequence is 13 residues long. Trimming pared 2 bases from V and 5 bases from J, leaving 4 bases between. Germline V lookup: CDR1 LGHDT, CDR2 YNNKEL (reference sequence). This record comes from a study of blood T cell repertoires in COVID-19. Study-level background: COVID-19 samples, acute and convalescent, were from the United States, Italy and Spain. Sample material is recorded as cDNA or gDNA derived from T cells, B-cell-depleted T cells, or PBMCs.

Sequencing used peripheral blood. This clonotype originated in a man younger than 35 with active or convalescent COVID-19. The chain joins TRBV3-1 (or the pseudogene TRBV3-2) to TRBJ1-6; D is unresolved. The DNA of the CDR3 is TGTGCCAGCAGCCAACCAAATAATTCACCCCTCCACTTT. This codes for CASSQPNNSPLHF.